The clone carrying this T cell receptor beta chain was counted a single time. The protocol was immunoSEQ multiplex PCR, while the TCRdb copy is restricted to in-frame clones and leaves out a portion. The data show approximately 420,000 clones, roughly nine tenths seen once. V shed 5 bases and J shed 4 bases, with 15 bases lying between them. The V gene's germline CDR1 is SGHAT and CDR2 FQNNGV. The CDR3 sequence is 16 residues long. This sample stems from a study of Ad26.COV2.S vaccination and SARS-CoV-2 variants. The treatment is: some 20 received Ad26.COV2.S at low or high dose, single or two shots; a few received placebo; per-sample allocation not given. All samples were drawn on day 63, counting from the first vaccine or placebo injection.

The specimen was peripheral blood, collected in a trial of Ad26.COV2.S vaccine versus placebo. V is TRBV11-2 and J is TRBJ2-6; D may be TRBD1 (6 bases). The clonotype originates from a person aged 18-60 years who received the Ad26.COV2.S COVID-19 vaccine or a placebo. The CDR3 reads CASSPFWGPGANVLTF. The CDR3 DNA reads as TGTGCCAGCAGCCCCTTCTGGGGGCCAGGGGCCAACGTCCTGACTTTC.